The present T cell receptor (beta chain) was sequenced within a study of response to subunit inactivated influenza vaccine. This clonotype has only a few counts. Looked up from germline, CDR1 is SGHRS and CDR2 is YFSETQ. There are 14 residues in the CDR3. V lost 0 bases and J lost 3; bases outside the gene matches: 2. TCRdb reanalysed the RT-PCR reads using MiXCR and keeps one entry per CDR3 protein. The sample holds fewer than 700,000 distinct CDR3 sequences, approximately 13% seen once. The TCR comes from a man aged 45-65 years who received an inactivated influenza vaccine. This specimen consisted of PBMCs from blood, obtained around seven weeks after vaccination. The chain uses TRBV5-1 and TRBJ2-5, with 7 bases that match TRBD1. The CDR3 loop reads CASSLEGQKETQYF. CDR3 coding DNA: TGCGCCAGCAGCTTGGAGGGACAGAAAGAGACCCAGTACTTC.